This T cell receptor beta chain comes out of a study of Ad26.COV2.S vaccination and SARS-CoV-2 variants. About the study: Ad26.COV2.S, an intramuscular injection, was given once or twice 56 days apart.

Here immunoSEQ multiplex PCR was the method, and the copy in TCRdb shows in-frame clones only, minus some. The table records about 460,000 clones, 70% to 90% of them present only once. Comments on this clone: Antigen unknown.

This CDR3 spans 15 amino acids. Germline V gives CDR1 MNHEY, CDR2 SVGEGT. The V and J ends lost 2 bases and 1 base respectively, with 6 bases between them. General study points: Substantial breadth was reportedly displayed by spike-specific CD8+ and CD4+ T cell responses after vaccination. People who got the vaccine or the placebo had similar non-spike TCR breadth.

The treatment here: approximately 18 received Ad26.COV2.S at low or high dose, single or two shots; about five received placebo; per-sample allocation not given. Sampling took place 63 days after the first vaccine or placebo injection. The individual, an adult aged 18-55 years, was a donor in Boston. Sequenced material: peripheral blood, taken in a trial of Ad26.COV2.S vaccine versus placebo. This TCR was sampled from a person aged 18-65 years who received the Ad26.COV2.S COVID-19 vaccine or a placebo. The chain uses TRBV6-2 or TRBV6-3 and TRBJ2-6; D gene uncertain. The CDR3 spells CASSYPVSGANVLTF. In nucleotides, the CDR3 is TGTGCCAGCAGTTACCCCGTTTCTGGGGCCAACGTCCTGACTTTC.